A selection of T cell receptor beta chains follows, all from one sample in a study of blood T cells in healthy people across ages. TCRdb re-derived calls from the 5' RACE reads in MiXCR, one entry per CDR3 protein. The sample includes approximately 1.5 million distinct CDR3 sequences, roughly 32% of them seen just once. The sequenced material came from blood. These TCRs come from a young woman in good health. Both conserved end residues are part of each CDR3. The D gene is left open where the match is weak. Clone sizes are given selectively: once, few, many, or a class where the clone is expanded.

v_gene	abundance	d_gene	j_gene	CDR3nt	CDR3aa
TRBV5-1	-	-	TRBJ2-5	TGCGCCAGCAGCCCCCCATCAGGAGTTGAGACCCAGTACTTC	CASSPPSGVETQYF
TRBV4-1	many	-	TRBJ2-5	TGCGCCAGCAGCCAAATAGGAGAGACCCAGTACTTC	CASSQIGETQYF
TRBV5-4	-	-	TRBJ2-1	TGTGCCAGCAGCCCCTCCCGTGGGGGAAGGAATGAGCAGTTCTTC	CASSPSRGGRNEQFF
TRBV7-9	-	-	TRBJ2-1	TGTGCCAGCAGCTACGGGACCACCCAGAAACGGGAGCAGTTCTTC	CASSYGTTQKREQFF
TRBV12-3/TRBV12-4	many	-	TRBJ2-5	TGTGCCAGCAGTCGGCTCGGGGGCGGGGAGACCCAGTACTTC	CASSRLGGGETQYF
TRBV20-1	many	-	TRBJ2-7	TGCAGTGCTAGGACAGGTTCTGGCTACGAGCAGTACTTC	CSARTGSGYEQYF
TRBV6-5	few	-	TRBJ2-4	TGTGCCAGCAGTTACGCAGTAATAGCCAAAAACATTCAGTACTTC	CASSYAVIAKNIQYF
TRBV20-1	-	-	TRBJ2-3	TGCAGTGCTAGTGGGCAGCTAACAGATACGCAGTATTTT	CSASGQLTDTQYF
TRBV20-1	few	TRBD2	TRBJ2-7	TGCAGTGCTGAGCTAGGCGGGAGGGCCGATTACGAGCAGTACTTC	CSAELGGRADYEQYF
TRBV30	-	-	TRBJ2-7	TGTGCCTGGAGTGTAGGCCGCTACGAGCAGTACTTC	CAWSVGRYEQYF
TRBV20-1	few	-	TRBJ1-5	TGCAGTGCTAGAGGCCAGGGTGGTAATCAGCCCCAGCATTTT	CSARGQGGNQPQHF
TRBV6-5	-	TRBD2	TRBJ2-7	TGTGCCAGCACCTCTCTTAGCGGGGGGGTTTGGAAGCAGTACTTC	CASTSLSGGVWKQYF
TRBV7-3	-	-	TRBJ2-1	TGTGCCAGCAGCCCTCCTTACAGGGACTCCTACAATGAGCAGTTCTTC	CASSPPYRDSYNEQFF
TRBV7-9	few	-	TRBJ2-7	TGTGCCAGCAGCTTCAGGGGGGTCTACGAGCAGTACTTC	CASSFRGVYEQYF
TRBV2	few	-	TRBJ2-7	TGTGCCAGCTTTAGACAGGTTGGGTCCTACGAGCAGTACTTC	CASFRQVGSYEQYF
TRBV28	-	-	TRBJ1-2	TGTGCCAGCAGTTTCCCACTGGAATATGGCTACACCTTC	CASSFPLEYGYTF
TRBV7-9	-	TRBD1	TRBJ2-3	TGTGCCAGCAGCCCCGGACAGGGGGCGCGGTCCGGCACAGATACGCAGTATTTT	CASSPGQGARSGTDTQYF
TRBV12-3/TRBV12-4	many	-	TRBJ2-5	TGTGCCAGCAGTCGTGGAGGCGGGGTGAAGACCCAGTACTTC	CASSRGGGVKTQYF
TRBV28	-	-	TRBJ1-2	TGTGCCAGCAGTTCCACCGGGACACTATCTAACTATGGCTACACCTTC	CASSSTGTLSNYGYTF
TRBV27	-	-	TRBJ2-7	TGTGCCAGCAGTACCATTCAGGAGGCCAATCTTGAGCAGTACTTC	CASSTIQEANLEQYF
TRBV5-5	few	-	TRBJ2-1	TGTGCCAGCAGCTTGGGGGACACTCCCAATGAGCAGTTCTTC	CASSLGDTPNEQFF
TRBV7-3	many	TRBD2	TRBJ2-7	TGTGCCAGCAGCCAAGCGGGAGAGCGGGAGCAGTACTTC	CASSQAGEREQYF
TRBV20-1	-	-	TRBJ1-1	TGCAGTGCTAGAGACCTCTGGAGGGGGAAGGAGACTGAAGCTTTCTTT	CSARDLWRGKETEAFF
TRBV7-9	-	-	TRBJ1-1	TGTGCCAGCAGCTCCCTTGTCACCAGCGGGGCTGAAGCTTTCTTT	CASSSLVTSGAEAFF
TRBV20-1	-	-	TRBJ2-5	TGCAGTGCTCCAGAGACCCAGTACTTC	CSAPETQYF
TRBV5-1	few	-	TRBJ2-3	TGCGCCAGCAGCTTAGGAAGAAGCACAGATACGCGGTATTTT	CASSLGRSTDTRYF
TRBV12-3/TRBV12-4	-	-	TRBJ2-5	TGTGCCAGCAGTTTCGCGGAGAGGGAGACCCAGTACTTC	CASSFAERETQYF
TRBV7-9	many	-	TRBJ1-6	TGTGCCAGCAGTTTGGATCAGGGGAACTCACCCCTCCACTTT	CASSLDQGNSPLHF
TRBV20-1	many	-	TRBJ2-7	TGCAGTGCGGTCCGTCCGGGCGGGGCCTACGAGCAGTACTTC	CSAVRPGGAYEQYF
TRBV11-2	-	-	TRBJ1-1	TGTGCCAGCAGCGGCAGCGTGGGTGGAGCTTTCTTT	CASSGSVGGAFF
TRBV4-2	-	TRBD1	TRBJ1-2	TGTGCCAGCAGCCAGGACCAGGGGGCGCAAGGCTATGGCTACACCTTC	CASSQDQGAQGYGYTF